This T cell receptor beta chain was identified during a study of T cell clones after liver transplantation (dated by TCRdb to between 2018 and 2021). Study-level background: ITN030ST, the source of the samples, was a randomized trial that attempted immunosuppression withdrawal within 2 years of liver transplantation. Donor-reactive T cell clones were identified using TCRbeta sequencing after a pre-transplant mixed lymphocyte reaction and were then followed in post-transplant blood. Third party-reactive TCRbeta sequences were also identified from pre-transplant MLRs to serve as an antigen-independent comparator for donor-reactive sequences. Three of the eight recipients were HCV-positive; the others were transplanted for non-autoimmune, non-viral indications. Until randomization at 12-24 months post-transplant, subjects were given standard immunosuppression, with no induction therapy. To count as tolerant, a recipient had to stay completely off immunosuppression for at least one year without liver enzymes climbing beyond twice the upper limit of normal. Blood samples were collected pre-transplant, then pre-randomization ahead of withdrawal, and finally post-randomization once withdrawal had either been completed or failed. A cohort of 8 liver transplant recipients was studied, of whom 3 were classified as tolerant and 5 as non-tolerant.

The investigation overall reported the following: Donor-reactive sequences declined more than third party-reactive ones, suggesting partial antigen-specific deletion unrelated to withdrawal success. After accounting for repertoire turnover, donor-reactive detection was significantly reduced in 7 of 8 subjects for CD4 and 8 of 8 for CD8. The conclusions were preliminary, being limited by small, heterogeneous patient numbers and by non-standardized post-transplant time points. Without allograft tissue specimens, donor-reactive T cells may have migrated into the graft rather than being deleted. In a couple of subjects, low numbers of available donor cells limited the measurable donor-reactive repertoire. Circulating donor-reactive CD4 TCRbeta sequences fell significantly post-transplant in most of the 8 subjects, irrespective of tolerance or HCV status.

Thawed unstimulated PBMCs were stained for CD3, CD4 and CD8 and FACS-sorted into CD3+CD4+ and CD3+CD8+ populations. All 8 studied subjects were randomized to immunosuppression withdrawal. The Qiagen DNeasy Blood and Tissue Kit was used to isolate genomic DNA. Details on this clone: Its antigen is currently not known. Per-nucleotide qualities are absent, and no much larger clonotype sits a single base away.

High-throughput TCRbeta CDR3 sequencing of frozen genomic DNA was performed by immunoSEQ, with PCR amplification, mapping, bias correction and internal controls included. The original methods were these. Productive rearrangements were kept, and unique TCRbeta sequences were defined by CDR3 nucleotide sequence plus V and J gene. A sequence counted as donor-reactive only if the sequence showed at least 5-fold expansion in CFSE-low cells compared with unstimulated pre-transplant cells and had a frequency of at least 0.01%. To ensure at least 90% detection power, minimum frequency thresholds were set for each subject based on that subject's lowest-template unstimulated sample. Repertoire turnover was measured by Jensen-Shannon divergence between the top 1000 TCRbeta sequences post- and pre-transplant. Changes in detection of donor-reactive sequences were tested with two-sided Fisher's exact tests. TCRdb took this table from immuneACCESS and kept in-frame rearrangements with V and J called. Such tables lack part of the clones; where checked against another copy, unresolved V genes explain under half of the gap, and the rest is unexplained. V and J calls and clone size come straight from that table; D and trimming were deduced from the DNA. The sample table contains about 51,000 clones; only one count was recorded for about 90% of them. The top ten clones comprise approximately 14% of the sample.

Including the terminal cysteine and phenylalanine, the CDR3 comprises 13 residues. Only the CDR3 DNA is retained, 39 bases long and in frame from the first base. Trimmed from V: 3 bases; trimmed from J: 11 bases; junction bases lacking a gene match: 7. The germline V gene (reference sequence) sets CDR1 to WNHNN and CDR2 to SYGVQD. The sequencing here drew on CD8+ T cells from blood, taken 12 months after liver transplant. The origin of this receptor is a human patient who received a liver transplant. Following a transplant, a fraction of the T cells may be traceable to the graft donor. Recombination linked TRBV10-1 to TRBJ1-1; TRBD1 lines up with 9 middle nucleotides. The CDR3: CASSDPGTGLAFF. The nucleotide sequence reads TGCGCCAGCAGTGACCCCGGGACAGGGTTGGCTTTCTTT.